A selection of T cell receptor beta chains follows, all from one sample in a study of vaccination and CD4 T cells after COVID-19. TCRdb redid the calling of the PCR reads with MiXCR, one entry per CDR3 protein. The table lists about 5,700 distinct CDR3 sequences, roughly 27% of them singletons. For these receptors, no antigen is known. The sequenced material came from CD4+ T cells from blood, cultured in vitro. These receptors all stem from a human donor in good health. Both conserved end residues are part of each CDR3. D genes are given only for firm matches. Not every row has a clone size; where given, it reads once, few, many or a size class.

>TRBV20-1|TRBD2|few|TRBJ2-3
CSARDQRGADTQYF
TGCAGTGCTAGAGATCAGCGGGGGGCAGATACGCAGTATTTT
>TRBV20-1|-|medium-sized|TRBJ1-3
CSVQDSGNTIYF
TGCAGTGTTCAGGACTCTGGAAACACCATATATTTT
>TRBV29-1|-|few|TRBJ1-2
CSVFPSGPYGYTF
TGCAGCGTTTTCCCCTCCGGTCCCTATGGCTACACCTTC
>TRBV7-3|-|-|TRBJ1-1
CASSLTSGGVMNTEAFF
TGTGCCAGCAGCTTAACCTCGGGAGGGGTGATGAACACTGAAGCTTTCTTT
>TRBV12-3/TRBV12-4|-|few|TRBJ1-2
CASSDRGRGYTF
TGTGCCAGCAGTGACCGAGGCCGGGGCTACACCTTC
>TRBV6-5|TRBD1|-|TRBJ2-6
CASSSASQGVGANVLTF
TGTGCCAGCAGTTCCGCTTCACAGGGGGTAGGGGCCAACGTCCTGACTTTC
>TRBV7-9|-|few|TRBJ1-1
CASSLAQSTEAFF
TGTGCCAGCAGCTTAGCTCAGAGCACTGAAGCTTTCTTT
>TRBV7-9|-|-|TRBJ2-1
CASSLAVEQFF
TGTGCCAGCAGCTTAGCAGTAGAGCAGTTCTTC
>TRBV7-9|-|few|TRBJ1-1
CASSLLGDTEAFF
TGTGCCAGCAGCTTACTAGGGGACACTGAAGCTTTCTTT
>TRBV5-6|-|few|TRBJ1-1
CASSLLQGSAEAFF
TGTGCCAGCAGCTTATTACAGGGTAGCGCTGAAGCTTTCTTT
>TRBV20-1|-|-|TRBJ1-1
CSGFVGNTEAFF
TGCAGTGGATTTGTCGGGAACACTGAAGCTTTCTTT
>TRBV6-1|-|few|TRBJ2-3
CASRASTDTQYF
TGTGCCAGCAGAGCTAGCACAGATACGCAGTATTTT
>TRBV20-1|-|-|TRBJ1-3
CSAGADEPGNTIYF
TGCAGTGCTGGAGCAGATGAGCCTGGAAACACCATATATTTT
>TRBV12-3/TRBV12-4|TRBD1|once|TRBJ1-2
CASSPPDDRDYGYTF
TGTGCCAGCAGTCCTCCTGATGACAGGGACTATGGCTACACCTTC
>TRBV6-1|TRBD2|-|TRBJ2-1
CASTRSGGLNNEQFF
TGTGCCAGCACGCGGAGCGGGGGACTCAACAATGAGCAGTTCTTC
>TRBV2|-|-|TRBJ1-1
CASRRDTQNTEAFF
TGTGCCAGCAGGCGGGACACCCAGAACACTGAAGCTTTCTTT
>TRBV30|-|-|TRBJ1-1
CAHSQTVNTEAFF
TGTGCCCACAGTCAAACAGTAAACACTGAAGCTTTCTTT
>TRBV4-1|-|-|TRBJ1-1
CASSQDGVTDLKAFF
TGCGCCAGCAGCCAAGATGGGGTCACCGACCTGAAGGCTTTCTTT
>TRBV12-3/TRBV12-4|-|-|TRBJ1-2
CASSLRGYGYTF
TGTGCCAGCAGTTTACGCGGCTATGGCTACACCTTC
>TRBV7-2|TRBD1|-|TRBJ1-5
CASSLGAGGGSNQPQHF
TGTGCCAGCAGCTTAGGGGCAGGGGGTGGTAGCAATCAGCCCCAGCATTTT
>TRBV30|-|-|TRBJ1-5
CAWRTSPNQPQHF
TGTGCCTGGAGGACTTCCCCCAATCAGCCCCAGCATTTT
>TRBV18|-|-|TRBJ1-5
CASSQGPSNQPQHF
TGTGCCAGCTCACAAGGCCCGAGCAATCAGCCCCAGCATTTT
>TRBV7-8|-|large|TRBJ2-7
CASSLAQDREQYF
TGTGCCAGCAGCTTAGCGCAGGATCGCGAGCAGTACTTC
>TRBV7-9|TRBD1|-|TRBJ2-5
CASSHKGQGLKYQETQYF
TGTGCCAGCAGCCACAAAGGACAGGGCCTCAAGTACCAAGAGACCCAGTACTTC
>TRBV6-5|-|-|TRBJ1-1
CASSYWVGTEAFF
TGTGCCAGCAGTTACTGGGTTGGCACTGAAGCTTTCTTT
>TRBV19|TRBD1|few|TRBJ1-2
CASSIRPIGQATYGYTF
TGTGCCAGTAGTATTCGCCCAATAGGACAGGCCACCTATGGCTACACCTTC
>TRBV6-4|-|medium-sized|TRBJ2-1
CASSDSARSSYNEQFF
TGTGCCAGCAGTGACTCGGCTAGAAGCTCCTACAATGAGCAGTTCTTC
>TRBV11-2|-|-|TRBJ1-2
CASSLAPSAGGYTF
TGTGCCAGCAGCTTAGCACCTTCCGCAGGAGGCTACACCTTC
>TRBV2|-|-|TRBJ1-5
CASTPLALGYRPQHF
TGTGCCAGCACCCCTCTTGCCCTCGGTTACCGGCCCCAGCATTTT
>TRBV29-1|TRBD1|-|TRBJ1-6
CSVEDPGQEALHF
TGCAGCGTTGAAGATCCGGGACAGGAGGCCCTCCACTTT
>TRBV9|-|-|TRBJ1-2
CASSVVGQDYGYTF
TGTGCCAGCAGCGTAGTTGGTCAGGACTATGGCTACACCTTC
>TRBV20-1|-|medium-sized|TRBJ1-2
CSAWPFWRGYTF
TGCAGTGCGTGGCCGTTCTGGCGGGGCTACACCTTC
>TRBV5-4|-|few|TRBJ1-6
CASANGRSDSPLHF
TGTGCCTCCGCGAATGGGAGGTCTGATTCACCCCTCCACTTT
>TRBV20-1|-|-|TRBJ2-1
CSAQRDPADEQFF
TGCAGTGCTCAACGGGACCCGGCGGATGAGCAGTTCTTC
>TRBV28|-|-|TRBJ1-6
CASSFLSSLNSPLHF
TGTGCCAGCAGTTTCCTCTCATCATTAAATTCACCCCTCCACTTT
>TRBV6-1|TRBD1|-|TRBJ1-2
CASSLETGMDGYTF
TGTGCCAGCAGTCTGGAGACAGGGATGGATGGCTACACCTTC
>TRBV7-2|TRBD2|-|TRBJ2-5
CASSTGTRNGETQYF
TGTGCCAGCAGCACCGGGACTAGGAACGGGGAGACCCAGTACTTC
>TRBV20-1|TRBD1|few|TRBJ1-1
CSARSGGIMNTEAFF
TGCAGTGCTAGATCAGGGGGGATAATGAACACTGAAGCTTTCTTT
>TRBV27|-|few|TRBJ2-3
CASSFQGTQYF
TGTGCCAGCAGTTTCCAAGGGACGCAGTATTTT
>TRBV30|-|-|TRBJ1-1
CAWSDQVQAFF
TGTGCCTGGAGTGATCAGGTTCAGGCTTTCTTT
>TRBV19|-|medium-sized|TRBJ2-5
CASNWVGQETQYF
TGTGCCAGTAACTGGGTGGGTCAAGAGACCCAGTACTTC
>TRBV7-3|-|few|TRBJ1-1
CASSPAGGSTEAFF
TGTGCCAGCAGCCCAGCGGGGGGGAGCACTGAAGCTTTCTTT
>TRBV2|TRBD1|-|TRBJ1-5
CASSFGQAYSNQPQHF
TGTGCCAGCAGCTTTGGACAGGCTTATAGCAATCAGCCCCAGCATTTT
>TRBV5-1|TRBD2|-|TRBJ2-5
CASTTSGFPRGETQYF
TGCGCCAGTACGACTAGCGGATTCCCCCGGGGAGAGACCCAGTACTTC
>TRBV2|TRBD2|-|TRBJ2-1
CATIGAGGLVQDNEQFF
TGTGCCACCATAGGGGCGGGGGGGCTAGTCCAGGACAATGAGCAGTTCTTC
>TRBV20-1|-|medium-sized|TRBJ2-3
CSARYRNRTDTQYF
TGCAGTGCTAGGTACAGGAACCGCACAGATACGCAGTATTTT
>TRBV6-1|TRBD1|-|TRBJ1-1
CASSVTGVEAEAFF
TGTGCCAGCAGTGTTACAGGGGTTGAGGCTGAAGCTTTCTTT
>TRBV20-1|-|medium-sized|TRBJ1-1
CSFLRWDTEAFF
TGCAGTTTCCTAAGGTGGGACACTGAAGCTTTCTTT
>TRBV6-1|-|-|TRBJ1-3
CASRKGLTEGNTIYF
TGTGCCAGCCGGAAAGGGTTGACGGAGGGAAACACCATATATTTT
>TRBV6-1|-|-|TRBJ2-3
CASTEGQLNTQYF
TGTGCCAGCACGGAAGGACAATTAAATACGCAGTATTTT
>TRBV19|-|-|TRBJ1-1
CASTNRGTGTEAFF
TGTGCCAGTACTAACCGAGGGACTGGCACTGAAGCTTTCTTT
>TRBV5-3|TRBD2|-|TRBJ2-1
CAVGEGSYNEQFF
TGTGCCGTGGGGGAGGGCTCCTACAATGAGCAGTTCTTC
>TRBV7-9|-|-|TRBJ2-1
CASSSDTTDYNEQFF
TGTGCCAGCAGCTCAGATACTACGGACTACAATGAGCAGTTCTTC
>TRBV20-1|TRBD2|large|TRBJ2-5
CSARQAGGKETQYF
TGCAGTGCTAGACAAGCGGGGGGTAAGGAGACCCAGTACTTC
>TRBV7-3|-|few|TRBJ1-1
CASSLGPVQMNTEAFF
TGTGCCAGCAGCTTGGGTCCGGTACAAATGAACACTGAAGCTTTCTTT
>TRBV12-3/TRBV12-4|-|-|TRBJ2-7
CASSNLGSYEQYF
TGTGCCAGCAGCAACTTAGGGTCCTACGAGCAGTACTTC
>TRBV20-1|-|few|TRBJ2-3
CSAVPLAGTDTQYF
TGCAGTGCCGTGCCGCTAGCTGGCACAGATACGCAGTATTTT
>TRBV20-1|-|-|TRBJ2-6
CSASFDSGANVLTF
TGCAGTGCTAGTTTCGACTCTGGGGCCAACGTCCTGACTTTC
>TRBV20-1|TRBD2|-|TRBJ2-1
CSAPRGELAGSYNEQFF
TGCAGTGCTCCGCGGGGCGAACTAGCGGGGTCCTACAATGAGCAGTTCTTC
>TRBV29-1|-|-|TRBJ2-7
CSVEFRRYEQYF
TGCAGCGTTGAATTTAGGCGGTACGAGCAGTACTTC